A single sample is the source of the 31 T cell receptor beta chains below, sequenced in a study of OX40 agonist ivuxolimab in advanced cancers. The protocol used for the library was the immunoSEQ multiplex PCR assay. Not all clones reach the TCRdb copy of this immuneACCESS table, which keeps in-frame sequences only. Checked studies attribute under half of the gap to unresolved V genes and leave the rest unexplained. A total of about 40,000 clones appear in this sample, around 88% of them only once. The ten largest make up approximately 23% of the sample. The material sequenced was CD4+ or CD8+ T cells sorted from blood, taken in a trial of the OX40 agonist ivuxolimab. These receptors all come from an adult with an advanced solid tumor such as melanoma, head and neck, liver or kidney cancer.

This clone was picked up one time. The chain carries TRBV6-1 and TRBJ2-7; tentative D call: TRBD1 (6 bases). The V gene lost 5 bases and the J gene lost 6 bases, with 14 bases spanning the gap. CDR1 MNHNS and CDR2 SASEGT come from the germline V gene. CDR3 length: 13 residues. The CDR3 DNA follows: TGTGCCAGCAGTTCCACAGGGACGGTCGAGCAGTACTTC. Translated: CASSSTGTVEQYF.

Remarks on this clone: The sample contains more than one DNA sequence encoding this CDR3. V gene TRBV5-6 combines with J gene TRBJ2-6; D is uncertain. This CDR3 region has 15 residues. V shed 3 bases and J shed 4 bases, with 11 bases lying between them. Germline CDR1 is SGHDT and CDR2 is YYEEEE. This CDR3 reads CASSSFKLGANVLTF. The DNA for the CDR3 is TGTGCCAGCAGCTCATTTAAACTAGGGGCCAACGTCCTGACTTTC. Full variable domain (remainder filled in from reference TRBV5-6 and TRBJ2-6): DAGVTQSPTHLIKTRGQQVTLRCSPKSGHDTVSWYQQALGQGPQFIFQYYEEEERQRGNFPDRFSGHQFPNYSSELNVNALLLGDSALYLCASSSFKLGANVLTFGAGSRLTVL.

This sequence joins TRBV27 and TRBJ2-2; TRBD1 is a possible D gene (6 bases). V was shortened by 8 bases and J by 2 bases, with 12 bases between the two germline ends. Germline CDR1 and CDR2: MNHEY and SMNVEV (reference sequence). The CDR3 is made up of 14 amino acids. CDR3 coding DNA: TGTGCCAGCGGGGGACACGATAACACCGGGGAGCTGTTTTTT. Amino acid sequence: CASGGHDNTGELFF.

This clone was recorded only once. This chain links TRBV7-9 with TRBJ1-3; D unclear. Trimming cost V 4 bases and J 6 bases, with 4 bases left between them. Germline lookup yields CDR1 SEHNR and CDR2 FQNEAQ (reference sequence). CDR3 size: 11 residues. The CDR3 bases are TGTGCCAGCAGCTGGGAAAACACCATATATTTT. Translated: CASSWENTIYF.

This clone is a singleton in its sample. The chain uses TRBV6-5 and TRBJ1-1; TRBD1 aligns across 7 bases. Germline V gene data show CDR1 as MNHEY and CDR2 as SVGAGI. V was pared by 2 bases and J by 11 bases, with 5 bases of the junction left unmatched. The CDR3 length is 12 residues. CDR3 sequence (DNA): TGTGCCAGCAGTTACGGCAGGGGGTCGGCTTTCTTT. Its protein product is CASSYGRGSAFF.

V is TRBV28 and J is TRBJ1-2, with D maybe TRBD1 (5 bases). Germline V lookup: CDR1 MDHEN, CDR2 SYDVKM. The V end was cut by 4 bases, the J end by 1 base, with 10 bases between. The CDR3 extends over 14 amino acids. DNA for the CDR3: TGTGCCAGCAGTTCCTTCGACAGTAACTATGGCTACACCTTC. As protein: CASSSFDSNYGYTF.

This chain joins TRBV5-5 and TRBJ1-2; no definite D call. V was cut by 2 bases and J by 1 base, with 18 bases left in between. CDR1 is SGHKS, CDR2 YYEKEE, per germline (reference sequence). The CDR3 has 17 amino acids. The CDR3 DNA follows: TGTGCCAGCAGCTTCCCATCCGGCCAGGAGAGTAACTATGGCTACACCTTC. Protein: CASSFPSGQESNYGYTF. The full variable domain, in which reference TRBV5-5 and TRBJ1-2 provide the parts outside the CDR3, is DAGVTQSPTHLIKTRGQQVTLRCSPISGHKSVSWYQQVLGQGPQFIFQYYEKEERGRGNFPDRFSARQFPNYSSELNVNALLLGDSALYLCASSFPSGQESNYGYTFGSGTRLTVV.

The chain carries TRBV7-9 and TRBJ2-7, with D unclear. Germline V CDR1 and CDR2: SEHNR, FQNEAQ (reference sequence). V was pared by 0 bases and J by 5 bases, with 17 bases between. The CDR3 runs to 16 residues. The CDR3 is CASSLAGVGVGDEQYF. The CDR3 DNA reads TGTGCCAGCAGCTTAGCTGGGGTTGGGGTCGGCGACGAGCAGTACTTC.

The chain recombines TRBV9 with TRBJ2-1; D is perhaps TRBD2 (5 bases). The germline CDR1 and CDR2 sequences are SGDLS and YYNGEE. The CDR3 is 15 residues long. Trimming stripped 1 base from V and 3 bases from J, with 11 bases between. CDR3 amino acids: CASSVSGEFYNEQFF. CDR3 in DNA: TGTGCCAGCAGCGTAAGCGGAGAATTCTACAATGAGCAGTTCTTC. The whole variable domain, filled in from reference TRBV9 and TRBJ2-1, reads DSGVTQTPKHLITATGQRVTLRCSPRSGDLSVYWYQQSLDQGLQFLIQYYNGEERAKGNILERFSAQQFPDLHSELNLSSLELGDSALYFCASSVSGEFYNEQFFGPGTRLTVL.

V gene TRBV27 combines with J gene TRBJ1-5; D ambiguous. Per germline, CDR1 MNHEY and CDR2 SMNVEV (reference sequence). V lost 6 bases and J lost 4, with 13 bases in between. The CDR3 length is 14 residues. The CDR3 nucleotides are TGTGCCAGCAGACCCCCAGGTGGGAATCAGCCCCAGCATTTT. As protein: CASRPPGGNQPQHF.

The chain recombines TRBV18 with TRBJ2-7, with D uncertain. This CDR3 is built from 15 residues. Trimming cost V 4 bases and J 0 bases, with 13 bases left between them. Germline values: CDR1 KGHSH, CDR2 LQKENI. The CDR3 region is CASSRFDISSYEQYF. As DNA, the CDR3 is TGTGCCAGCTCACGGTTCGACATCTCCTCCTACGAGCAGTACTTC.

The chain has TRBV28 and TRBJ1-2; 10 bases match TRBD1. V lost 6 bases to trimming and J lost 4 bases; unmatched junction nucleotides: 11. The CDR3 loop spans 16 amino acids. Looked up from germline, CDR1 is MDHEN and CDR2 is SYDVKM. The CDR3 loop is CASSRNLDRGGYGYTF. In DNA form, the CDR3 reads TGTGCCAGCAGCCGCAACTTGGACAGGGGGGGCTATGGCTACACCTTC.

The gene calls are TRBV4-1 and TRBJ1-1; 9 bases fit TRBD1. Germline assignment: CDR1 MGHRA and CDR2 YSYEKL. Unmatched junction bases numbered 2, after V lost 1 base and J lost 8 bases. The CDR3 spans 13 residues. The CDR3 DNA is TGCGCCAGCAGCCAAGTAACAGGGGGCGAAGCTTTCTTT. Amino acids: CASSQVTGGEAFF.

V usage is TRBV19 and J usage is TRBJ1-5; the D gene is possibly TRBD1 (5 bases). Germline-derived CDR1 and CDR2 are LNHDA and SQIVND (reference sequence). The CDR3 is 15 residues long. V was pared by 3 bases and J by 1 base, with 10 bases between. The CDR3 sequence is CASSMGGGSNQPQHF. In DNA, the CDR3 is TGTGCCAGTAGTATGGGGGGTGGGAGCAATCAGCCCCAGCATTTT.

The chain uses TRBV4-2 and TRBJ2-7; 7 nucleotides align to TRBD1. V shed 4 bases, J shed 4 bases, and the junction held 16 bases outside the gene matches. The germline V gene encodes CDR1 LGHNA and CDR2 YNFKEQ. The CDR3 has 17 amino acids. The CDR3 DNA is TGTGCCAGCAGCCCCATACCCCGACAGGGCAATGGATACGAGCAGTACTTC. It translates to CASSPIPRQGNGYEQYF.

In nucleotides, the CDR3 is TGTGCCAGCAGCTACCTTACAGGGCCGGGCGGAAACACCATATATTTT. As protein: CASSYLTGPGGNTIYF. The chain combines TRBV11-2 with TRBJ1-3, with D possibly being TRBD1 (6 bases). CDR1 and CDR2 from the germline V gene are SGHAT and FQNNGV. Trimming cost V 4 bases and J 4 bases, with 17 bases left between them. The CDR3 covers 16 residues.

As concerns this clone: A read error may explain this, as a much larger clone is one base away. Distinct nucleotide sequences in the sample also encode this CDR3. CDR3 nucleotides: TGCGCCAGCAGCCAGGATAACTACAGAATGAACACTGAAGCTTTCTTT. It translates to CASSQDNYRMNTEAFF. This chain connects TRBV4-1 to TRBJ1-1; D call uncertain. Germline V gene data show CDR1 as MGHRA and CDR2 as YSYEKL. The CDR3 extends over 16 amino acids. The germline V and J ends were trimmed by 3 bases and 0 bases, with 14 bases remaining between them.

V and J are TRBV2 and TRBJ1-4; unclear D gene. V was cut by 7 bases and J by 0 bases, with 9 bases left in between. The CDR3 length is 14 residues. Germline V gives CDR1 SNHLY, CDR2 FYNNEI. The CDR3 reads CASTYSATNEKLFF. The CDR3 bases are TGTGCCAGCACCTACAGTGCAACTAATGAAAAACTGTTTTTT.

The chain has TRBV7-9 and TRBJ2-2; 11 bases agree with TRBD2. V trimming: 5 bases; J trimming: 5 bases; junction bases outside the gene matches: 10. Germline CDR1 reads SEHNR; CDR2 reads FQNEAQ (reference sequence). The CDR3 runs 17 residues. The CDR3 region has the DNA TGTGCCAGCAGCATCCGAACTAGCGGGAGTTCAACCGGGGAGCTGTTTTTT. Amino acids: CASSIRTSGSSTGELFF.

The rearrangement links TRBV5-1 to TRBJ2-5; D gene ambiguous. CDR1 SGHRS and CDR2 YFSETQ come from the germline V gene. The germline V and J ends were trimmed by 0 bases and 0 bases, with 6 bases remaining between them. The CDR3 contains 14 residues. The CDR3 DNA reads TGCGCCAGCAGCTTGGATGGGAACCAAGAGACCCAGTACTTC. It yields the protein CASSLDGNQETQYF.

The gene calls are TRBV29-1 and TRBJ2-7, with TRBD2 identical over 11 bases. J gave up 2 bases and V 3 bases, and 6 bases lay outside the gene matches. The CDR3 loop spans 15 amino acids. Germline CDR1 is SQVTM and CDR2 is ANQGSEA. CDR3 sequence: CSVDGSGRVPYEQYF. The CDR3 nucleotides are TGCAGCGTTGACGGTAGCGGGAGGGTCCCCTACGAGCAGTACTTC.

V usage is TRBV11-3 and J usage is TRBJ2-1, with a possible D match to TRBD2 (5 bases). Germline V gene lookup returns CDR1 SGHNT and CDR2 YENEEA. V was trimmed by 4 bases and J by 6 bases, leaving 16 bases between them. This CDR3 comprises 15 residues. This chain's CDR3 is CASSSMGSAANEQFF. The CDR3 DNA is TGTGCCAGCAGCTCAATGGGTAGCGCCGCCAATGAGCAGTTCTTC.

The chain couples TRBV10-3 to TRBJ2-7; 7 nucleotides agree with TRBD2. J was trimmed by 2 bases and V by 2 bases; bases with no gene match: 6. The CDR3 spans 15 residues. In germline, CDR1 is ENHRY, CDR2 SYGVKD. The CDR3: CAISEVLAGTYEQYF. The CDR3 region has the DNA TGTGCCATCAGTGAGGTTTTAGCGGGCACCTACGAGCAGTACTTC.

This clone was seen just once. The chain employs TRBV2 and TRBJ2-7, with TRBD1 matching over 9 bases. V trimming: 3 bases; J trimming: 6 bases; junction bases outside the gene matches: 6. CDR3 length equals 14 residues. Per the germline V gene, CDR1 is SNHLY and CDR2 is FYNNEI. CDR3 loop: CASSDWTGETEQYF. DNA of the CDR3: TGTGCCAGCAGTGACTGGACAGGGGAGACCGAGCAGTACTTC.

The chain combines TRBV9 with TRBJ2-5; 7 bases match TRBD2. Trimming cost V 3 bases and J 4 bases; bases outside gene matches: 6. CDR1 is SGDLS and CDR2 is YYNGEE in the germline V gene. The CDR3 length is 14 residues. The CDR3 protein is CASSASGTRETQYF. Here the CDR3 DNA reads TGTGCCAGCAGCGCCAGCGGGACGAGAGAGACCCAGTACTTC.

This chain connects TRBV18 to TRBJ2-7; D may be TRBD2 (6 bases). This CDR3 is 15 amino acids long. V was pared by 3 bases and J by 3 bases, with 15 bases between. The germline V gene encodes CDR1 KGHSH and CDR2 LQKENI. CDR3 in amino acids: CASSPSRGSFYEQYF. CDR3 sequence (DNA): TGTGCCAGCTCACCCAGCCGGGGGTCCTTCTACGAGCAGTACTTC.

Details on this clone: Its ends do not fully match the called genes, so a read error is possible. The chain's CDR3 is CASSQPDRVLF. The CDR3 DNA reads TGCGCCAGCAGTCAACCGGACAGGGTTCTTTTT. The genes are TRBV23-1 and TRBJ1-4; 8 nucleotides agree with TRBD1. TRBV23-1 is treated as an ORF (open reading frame) with a function not yet certain. The CDR3 runs to 11 residues.

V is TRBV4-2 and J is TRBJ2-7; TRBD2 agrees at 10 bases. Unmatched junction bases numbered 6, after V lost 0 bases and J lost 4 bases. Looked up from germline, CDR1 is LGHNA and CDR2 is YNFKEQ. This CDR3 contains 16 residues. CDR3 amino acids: CASSQEGLADEYEQYF. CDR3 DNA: TGTGCCAGCAGCCAAGAAGGACTAGCGGATGAGTACGAGCAGTACTTC.

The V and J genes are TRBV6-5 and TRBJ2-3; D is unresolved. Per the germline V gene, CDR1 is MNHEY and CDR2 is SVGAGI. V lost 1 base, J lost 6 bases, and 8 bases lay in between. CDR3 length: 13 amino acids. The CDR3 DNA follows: TGTGCCAGCAGTTACTATCAAGAGGATACGCAGTATTTT. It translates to CASSYYQEDTQYF.

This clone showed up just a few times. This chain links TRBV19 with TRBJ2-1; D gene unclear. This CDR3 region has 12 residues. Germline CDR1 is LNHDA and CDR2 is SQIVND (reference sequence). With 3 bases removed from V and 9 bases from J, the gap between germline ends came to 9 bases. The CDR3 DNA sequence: TGTGCCAGTAGTATTGGGATAAGTGAGCAGTTCTTC. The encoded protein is CASSIGISEQFF.

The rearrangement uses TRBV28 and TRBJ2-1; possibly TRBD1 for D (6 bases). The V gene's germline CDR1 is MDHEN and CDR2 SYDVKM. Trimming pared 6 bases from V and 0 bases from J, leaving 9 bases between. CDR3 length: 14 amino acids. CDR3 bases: TGTGCCAGCAGAAAAGGGGGCTCCTACAATGAGCAGTTCTTC. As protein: CASRKGGSYNEQFF.